This T cell receptor beta chain was sequenced in a study of blood T cell repertoires in COVID-19 (dated by TCRdb to about 2020). About the study as a whole: Samples covering the acute and convalescent phases of COVID-19 were provided by collaborators in the United States, Italy and Spain. The samples were drawn from two sources: the first 160 participants of the ongoing ImmuneRACE study, and over 950 subjects contributed by 6 global collaborators. The repertoires were released in a freely available public database meant as a resource for research on the immune response to SARS-CoV-2. Deeply sampled blood TCRbeta repertoires from subjects exposed to, actively infected with, or recovered from COVID-19 were included in the dataset. The prospective study material was composed of cDNA or gDNA derived from T cells, B-cell-depleted T cells, or PBMCs. Nearly every sample came with metadata listing a de-identified subject ID, COVID-19 status, age in years and sex. HLA class I and class II types, where available, came from metadata supplied by the sample provider rather than from assay-based typing. Results and caveats for the whole study, not just this receptor: The quantity of clinical and demographic metadata differed by source and by participant and was supplied without curation.

In Seattle, one collaborating source enrolled patients while the infection was active and tracked those patients longitudinally over the course of disease. Collaborating institutions collected whole blood in K2EDTA tubes following their own protocols. For TCRbeta analysis, collaborators shipped samples in one of three forms: frozen whole blood, isolated PBMCs, or DNA extracted from either of those sample types. TCRbeta CDR3 regions were amplified from genomic DNA using the immunoSEQ Assay, a bias-controlled multiplex PCR. The paper's data handling went like this. The number of nucleated cells in each sample was estimated from the amplification of reference gene primers within the assay. Sequence reads were collapsed and filtered to measure the absolute abundance of every unique TCRbeta CDR3 rearrangement. For each sample, productive Simpson clonality was calculated as the square root of Simpson's diversity index across productive rearrangements. TCRdb mirrors the immuneACCESS table, restricted to in-frame sequences. Some clones are absent from its copies; in checked studies, under half trace to an unresolved V gene, and the reason for the others is unknown. For V, J and clone size, that table is used; D and trimming come from the DNA. The sample data list about 410,000 clones, and around nine tenths of these were observed just once. Together, the top ten hold 1.5% to 1.7% of the sample.

The CDR3 numbers 17 residues from cysteine through phenylalanine. The DNA shown is the 51-base CDR3, in frame from base 1. V is trimmed back by 4 bases and J by 2 bases, and the junction contains 14 bases that no gene match accounts for. CDR1 SGHRS and CDR2 YFSETQ are derived from the germline V gene. Points on this clone: The clone's antigen remains unknown. Qualities for individual bases were not recorded, and no much larger clone is one base off.

This chain joins TRBV5-1 to TRBJ1-2, and 7 bases in between align with TRBD1. This clonotype was sampled from a woman aged 40 to 49 with COVID-19, enrolled during active disease. Sequences were obtained from peripheral blood. The CDR3 reads as follows: CASSLRVGTAFNYGYTF. The bases are TGCGCCAGCAGCCTCAGGGTGGGGACAGCATTCAACTATGGCTACACCTTC. This CDR3, with the reference TRBV5-1 and TRBJ1-2 proteins standing in past its ends, gives the full variable domain KAGVTQTPRYLIKTRGQQVTLSCSPISGHRSVSWYQQTPGQGLQFLFEYFSETQRNKGNFPGRFSGRQFSNSRSEMNVSTLELGDSALYLCASSLRVGTAFNYGYTFGSGTRLTVV.